These 25 T cell receptor beta chains were sequenced from one sample in a study of OX40 agonist ivuxolimab in advanced cancers. The repertoire was sequenced with immunoSEQ multiplex PCR; TCRdb's copy has only in-frame clones and lacks some. The sample has 75,000 to 100,000 clones; 87% are singletons. The sample here was CD4+ or CD8+ T cells sorted from blood, taken in a trial of the OX40 agonist ivuxolimab. Receptors were obtained from an adult with an advanced solid tumor such as melanoma, head and neck, liver or kidney cancer.

The rearrangement links TRBV11-1 to TRBJ1-4, with unresolved D. With 1 base removed from V and 6 bases from J, the gap between germline ends came to 3 bases. The V gene's germline CDR1 is SGHAT and CDR2 FQDESV (reference sequence). This CDR3 spans 12 amino acids. The CDR3: CASSLVDEKLFF. The DNA for the CDR3 is TGTGCCAGCAGCTTAGTAGATGAAAAACTGTTTTTT.

This chain connects TRBV6-5 to TRBJ1-5; the match to TRBD1 covers 7 bases. V lost 1 base to trimming and J lost 7 bases; unmatched junction nucleotides: 4. The germline CDR1 and CDR2 sequences are MNHEY and SVGAGI. This CDR3 region has 14 residues. CDR3 loop: CASSYYRGGQPQHF. In nucleotides, the CDR3 is TGTGCCAGCAGTTACTACAGGGGAGGACAGCCCCAGCATTTT.

CDR3 sequence (DNA): TGTGCCAGCAGCGTAGGGGTCGTGTCTGATACTATCTACAATGAGCAGTTCTTC. As protein: CASSVGVVSDTIYNEQFF. The chain is built from TRBV9 and TRBJ2-1; D is unresolved. CDR3 size: 18 residues. V was trimmed by 0 bases and J by 3 bases, leaving 19 bases between them. Germline V gene data show CDR1 as SGDLS and CDR2 as YYNGEE.

This chain connects TRBV18 to TRBJ2-7; D is unclear. V lost 6 bases and J lost 1, with 10 bases in between. CDR3 length equals 13 residues. The germline gives CDR1 KGHSH, CDR2 LQKENI. This chain's CDR3 is CASSQSGSYEQYF. In DNA, the CDR3 is TGTGCCAGCTCCCAAAGTGGGTCCTACGAGCAGTACTTC.

Of note for this clone: The junction and the germline gene differ at one end; a read error may be behind it. This chain links TRBV7-7 with TRBJ2-3; a possible D gene is TRBD2 (7 bases). This CDR3 has 14 residues. Germline loops: CDR1 SSHAT, CDR2 FNYEAQ (reference sequence). The CDR3: CASSLRGGTDTQYF. Here the CDR3 DNA reads TGTGCTAGCAGCCTTAGGGGGGGGACAGATACGCAGTATTTT.

The V call is TRBV5-6, the J call TRBJ1-5, with a possible D match to TRBD1 (5 bases). Deletions cut 0 bases from V and 4 bases from J, with 8 bases between. The CDR3 extends over 14 amino acids. Looked up from germline, CDR1 is SGHDT and CDR2 is YYEEEE. The CDR3 sequence is CASSLVGGNQPQHF. CDR3 nucleotides: TGTGCCAGCAGCTTGGTGGGGGGTAATCAGCCCCAGCATTTT.

This clone was detected only once. The chain recombines TRBV5-1 with TRBJ2-7, with D uncertain. The CDR3 sequence is 14 residues long. Germline assignment: CDR1 SGHRS and CDR2 YFSETQ. V lost 0 bases and J lost 0, with 7 bases in between. The CDR3 here is CASSLDFFSYEQYF. The CDR3 bases are TGCGCCAGCAGCTTGGACTTTTTCTCCTACGAGCAGTACTTC. Full variable domain (rest looked up from reference TRBV5-1 and TRBJ2-7): KAGVTQTPRYLIKTRGQQVTLSCSPISGHRSVSWYQQTPGQGLQFLFEYFSETQRNKGNFPGRFSGRQFSNSRSEMNVSTLELGDSALYLCASSLDFFSYEQYFGPGTRLTVT.

This chain uses TRBV5-8 with TRBJ1-5; tentatively, D is TRBD1 (6 bases). The V gene lost 2 bases and the J gene lost 11 bases, with 14 bases spanning the gap. This CDR3 is 13 amino acids long. The germline CDR1 and CDR2 sequences are SGHTS and YDEGEE. The CDR3 loop reads CASSFLWQGSQHF. CDR3 nucleotides: TGTGCCAGCAGCTTTTTGTGGCAGGGGTCCCAGCATTTT.

V gene TRBV5-8 combines with J gene TRBJ2-1; tentatively, D is TRBD2 (6 bases). CDR3 length: 16 residues. Between the trimmed V and J ends, which lost 5 bases and 4 bases, there was a span of 19 bases. In germline, CDR1 is SGHTS, CDR2 YDEGEE. Here the CDR3 DNA reads TGTGCCAGCAGTTCGGGTAGGGGAGGTTCGTACAATGAGCAGTTCTTC. This encodes CASSSGRGGSYNEQFF.

The chain combines TRBV7-2 with TRBJ1-5, with D uncertain. V lost 3 bases and J 9 bases, leaving 12 bases between the germline ends. Germline CDR1 SGHTA, CDR2 FQGNSA. The CDR3 contains 13 residues. This CDR3 is CASSFGGIGPQHF. The CDR3 DNA follows: TGTGCCAGCAGCTTTGGAGGCATAGGGCCCCAGCATTTT.

This clone occurred once. The chain recombines TRBV5-1 with TRBJ2-7; 10 nucleotides agree with TRBD1. Germline lookup yields CDR1 SGHRS and CDR2 YFSETQ. The CDR3 extends over 15 amino acids. J lost 2 bases, V lost 0 bases, and 2 bases had no gene match. For the CDR3, the DNA is TGCGCCAGCAGCTTGGTAGGACAGGGGGCCTACGAGCAGTACTTC. Amino acid sequence: CASSLVGQGAYEQYF. Full variable domain (missing parts from reference TRBV5-1 and TRBJ2-7): KAGVTQTPRYLIKTRGQQVTLSCSPISGHRSVSWYQQTPGQGLQFLFEYFSETQRNKGNFPGRFSGRQFSNSRSEMNVSTLELGDSALYLCASSLVGQGAYEQYFGPGTRLTVT.

In regard to this clone: The conserved closing phenylalanine or tryptophan is absent in this CDR3, likely reflecting a read error. The J gene is TRBJ1-6, the V gene TRBV7-9; 10 bases fit TRBD1. CDR1 SEHNR and CDR2 FQNEAQ come from the germline V gene (reference sequence). The junction had 5 bases not matched to a gene; V was cut back by 5 bases and J by 1 base. The CDR3 extends over 17 amino acids. DNA of the CDR3: TGTGCCAGCAGCCCTGGGACAGGGGAGTCCTATAATTCACCCCTCCACCTT. Protein product: CASSPGTGESYNSPLHL.

The V gene is TRBV19, the J gene TRBJ2-2, with a possible D match to TRBD2 (5 bases). The germline V gene has CDR1 LNHDA and CDR2 SQIVND (reference sequence). The CDR3 spans 13 residues. V dropped 3 bases and J dropped 7 bases, with 9 bases sitting between them. CDR3 region: CASSIGRGGELFF. CDR3 in DNA: TGTGCCAGTAGTATCGGTCGGGGCGGGGAGCTGTTTTTT. Filled out from reference TRBV19 and TRBJ2-2, the complete variable domain reads DGGITQSPKYLFRKEGQNVTLSCEQNLNHDAMYWYRQDPGQGLRLIYYSQIVNDFQKGDIAEGYSVSREKKESFPLTVTSAQKNPTAFYLCASSIGRGGELFFGEGSRLTVL.

V and J are TRBV6-6 and TRBJ2-7, with 7 bases that match TRBD1. The CDR3 sequence is 13 residues long. V lost 11 bases to trimming and J lost 5 bases; unmatched junction nucleotides: 12. Per the germline V gene, CDR1 is MNHNY and CDR2 is SVGAGI (reference sequence). The CDR3 sequence is CASARGRIDEQYF. In nucleotides, the CDR3 is TGTGCCTCAGCGAGGGGGCGCATCGACGAGCAGTACTTC.

The V call is TRBV7-9, the J call TRBJ1-2; a weak D match, TRBD1 (5 bases). The V end lost 5 bases, the J end lost 9 bases, and 16 bases lay between the germline ends. Germline V gene data show CDR1 as SEHNR and CDR2 as FQNEAQ (reference sequence). The CDR3 totals 13 residues. CDR3: CASSPRAGRSYTF. The CDR3 DNA follows: TGTGCCAGCAGCCCCCGGGCAGGGAGGAGCTACACCTTC.

This rearrangement joins TRBV7-9 to TRBJ2-3; D is perhaps TRBD1 (5 bases). There are 15 residues in the CDR3. Germline-derived CDR1 and CDR2 are SEHNR and FQNEAQ (reference sequence). Trimming pared 2 bases from V and 0 bases from J, leaving 9 bases between. The CDR3 DNA reads TGTGCCAGCAGCTTACAGGGTATGAGCACAGATACGCAGTATTTT. Its translation is CASSLQGMSTDTQYF.

This chain joins TRBV19 and TRBJ2-2; D uncertain. Trimming cost V 3 bases and J 7 bases, with 6 bases left between them. CDR1 is LNHDA and CDR2 is SQIVND in the germline V gene (reference sequence). The CDR3 is 12 amino acids. CDR3 amino acids: CASSIANGELFF. The CDR3 bases are TGTGCCAGTAGTATCGCGAACGGGGAGCTGTTTTTT.

The chain employs TRBV11-3 and TRBJ1-2; D is unresolved. Germline V gene lookup returns CDR1 SGHNT and CDR2 YENEEA. V lost 0 bases, J lost 6 bases, and 11 bases lay in between. This CDR3 has 14 residues. In DNA, the CDR3 is TGTGCCAGCAGCTTAGATCCGGCGGGGAATGGCTACACCTTC. Amino acid sequence: CASSLDPAGNGYTF. Supplemented by reference TRBV11-3 and TRBJ1-2, the full variable domain reads EAGVVQSPRYKIIEKKQPVAFWCNPISGHNTLYWYLQNLGQGPELLIRYENEEAVDDSQLPKDRFSAERLKGVDSTLKIQPAELGDSAVYLCASSLDPAGNGYTFGSGTRLTVV.

This chain uses TRBV6-1 with TRBJ2-3, with D possibly matching TRBD1 (5 bases). The CDR3 spans 16 residues. Germline V gene sequence: CDR1 MNHNS, CDR2 SASEGT. Trimming cost V 3 bases and J 0 bases, with 13 bases left between them. The CDR3 sequence is CASSELVGLSTDTQYF. DNA of the CDR3: TGTGCCAGCAGTGAGTTAGTGGGGCTGAGCACAGATACGCAGTATTTT.

The rearrangement links TRBV18 to TRBJ2-1, with TRBD1 matching over 8 bases. V was pared by 10 bases and J by 4 bases, with 9 bases of the junction left unmatched. CDR1 KGHSH and CDR2 LQKENI come from the germline V gene. The CDR3 totals 14 residues. The CDR3 protein is CATRGTGGYNEQFF. The DNA of the CDR3 is TGTGCCACTAGGGGGACAGGCGGGTACAATGAGCAGTTCTTC.

The V gene is TRBV6-1, the J gene TRBJ2-7; TRBD1 agrees at 8 bases. V lost 4 bases, J lost 3 bases, and 5 bases stayed unmatched. The CDR3 contains 14 residues. Germline lookup yields CDR1 MNHNS and CDR2 SASEGT. Here the CDR3 reads CASSAYGQGYEQYF. Here the CDR3 DNA reads TGTGCCAGCAGTGCCTACGGACAGGGCTACGAGCAGTACTTC.

The DNA for the CDR3 is TGTGCCAGCAGCCGTGGGGACTCCAATGAGCAGTTCTTC. Encoded protein: CASSRGDSNEQFF. The rearrangement joins TRBV11-3 to TRBJ2-1; weak D call: TRBD2 (6 bases). V was clipped by 5 bases and J by 6 bases, with 11 bases between them. The CDR3 loop spans 13 amino acids. Germline V gene data show CDR1 as SGHNT and CDR2 as YENEEA.

This clone was detected once. CDR3 protein: CASSIAGGGPGEQYF. For the CDR3, the DNA is TGTGCCAGTAGTATTGCGGGGGGCGGCCCCGGCGAGCAGTACTTC. The genes are TRBV19 and TRBJ2-7; TRBD2 matches 8 bases. CDR1 and CDR2 (germline): LNHDA, SQIVND (reference sequence). J gave up 6 bases and V 3 bases, and 10 bases lay outside the gene matches. The CDR3 is 15 residues long.

V gene TRBV7-7 combines with J gene TRBJ2-2; the D gene is possibly TRBD1 (7 bases). CDR1 and CDR2 from the germline V gene are SSHAT and FNYEAQ (reference sequence). Trimming cost V 3 bases and J 1 base, with 15 bases left between them. The CDR3 sequence is 17 residues long. Here the CDR3 reads CASSLSWRGQNTGELFF. The CDR3 DNA reads TGTGCCAGCAGCTTGTCTTGGAGGGGGCAGAACACCGGGGAGCTGTTTTTT.

This sequence joins TRBV19 and TRBJ1-4, with 9 nucleotides matching TRBD1. The CDR3 runs to 20 residues. V was clipped by 6 bases and J by 0 bases; unmatched bases: 17. From germline, CDR1 is LNHDA and CDR2 SQIVND (reference sequence). DNA for the CDR3: TGTGCCAGTAGAAACACGTCCCGGGACAGGGTGGTAGCAACTAATGAAAAACTGTTTTTT. Encoded protein: CASRNTSRDRVVATNEKLFF. The full variable domain, its missing parts supplied by reference TRBV19 and TRBJ1-4, is DGGITQSPKYLFRKEGQNVTLSCEQNLNHDAMYWYRQDPGQGLRLIYYSQIVNDFQKGDIAEGYSVSREKKESFPLTVTSAQKNPTAFYLCASRNTSRDRVVATNEKLFFGSGTQLSVL.